This T cell receptor (beta chain) was captured by sequencing in a study of blood T cells in healthy people across ages. With each sample, at least 5 micrograms of total RNA were extracted. The study's findings and limits: Long-lived donors carried more naive CD4+ cells and greater diversity than aged donors. Measured against age, TCR beta diversity per million T cells decreased in a roughly linear manner.

As for this clonotype: Antigen specificity is unknown.

Then a second PCR, running roughly 7 to 11 cycles, was carried out with a sample-barcoded 5' primer and a J-beta primer mix. Carrying 12 random nucleotides, a template-switch adaptor labeled each individual cDNA molecule. TCRdb reprocessed the 5' RACE reads with MiXCR, giving one entry per CDR3 protein. The data show roughly 1.9 million distinct CDR3 sequences, 35% to 50% seen once. Source material: blood. This sequence originates from a human donor in good health.

Here the CDR3 DNA reads TGTGCCAGCAGTTTGGGGTCCTGGGGCTATGGCTACACCTTC. The encoded protein is CASSLGSWGYGYTF. This chain uses TRBV12-3 or TRBV12-4 with TRBJ1-2; D is ambiguous. The V gene lost 3 bases and the J gene lost 4 bases, with 12 bases spanning the gap. The CDR3 runs 14 residues.